This T cell receptor beta chain was recovered during a study of blood T cell repertoires in COVID-19. Study as a whole: T cells, B-cell-depleted T cells, or PBMCs supplied cDNA or gDNA.

This CDR3 region has 14 residues. Germline CDR1 is SGHAT and CDR2 is FQNNGV. Trimming cost V 5 bases and J 4 bases, with 14 bases left between them. As handled by the study authors: Estimated nucleated cell counts came from reference gene primer amplification. Assay used: immunoSEQ multiplex PCR; TCRdb lists only in-frame clones, some missing. The V and J calls and clone size come from that table; D and trimming were worked out from the DNA. Among about 55,000 clones listed, over 75% were seen once. This clone was detected once. This TCR derives from a human donor with active COVID-19. The donor label of this sample is uncertain. The source material was peripheral blood. The chain employs TRBV11-2 and TRBJ1-1; no reliable D call. This CDR3 reads CASSQPGYLTEAFF. The CDR3 nucleotides read TGTGCCAGCAGCCAGCCGGGGTACCTCACTGAAGCTTTCTTT.